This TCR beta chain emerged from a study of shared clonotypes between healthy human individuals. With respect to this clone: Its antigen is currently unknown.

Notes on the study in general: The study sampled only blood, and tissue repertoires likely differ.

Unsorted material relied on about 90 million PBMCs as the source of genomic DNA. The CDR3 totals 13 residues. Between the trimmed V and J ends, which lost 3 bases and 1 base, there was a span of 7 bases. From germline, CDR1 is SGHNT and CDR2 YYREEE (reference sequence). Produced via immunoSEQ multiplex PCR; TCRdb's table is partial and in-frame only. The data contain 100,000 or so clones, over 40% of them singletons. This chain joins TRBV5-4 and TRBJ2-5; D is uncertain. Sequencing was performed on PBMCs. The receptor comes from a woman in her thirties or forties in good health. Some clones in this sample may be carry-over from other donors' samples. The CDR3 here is CASSWDFQETQYF. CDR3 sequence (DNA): TGTGCCAGCAGCTGGGATTTCCAAGAGACCCAGTACTTC.